This T cell receptor (beta chain) was observed in a study of blood T cell repertoires in COVID-19. Assay used: immunoSEQ multiplex PCR; TCRdb lists only in-frame clones, some missing. The sample contains tens of thousands of clones, 86% of which appear only once. V lost 3 bases, J lost 2 bases, and 14 bases lay in between. The CDR3 sequence is 16 residues long. Per the germline V gene, CDR1 is KGHDR and CDR2 is SFDVKD. The receptor's source is a man between 65 and 85 years old with active or convalescent COVID-19. What was sequenced was peripheral blood. The rearrangement joins TRBV24-1 to TRBJ2-3, with D unresolved. The CDR3 DNA follows: TGTGCCACCAGTGATCGAAGAACCTTGGCCACAGATACGCAGTATTTT. Translated: CATSDRRTLATDTQYF.